The 13 T cell receptor beta chains presented below share a single source sample, sequenced in a study of read filtering for tumor transcriptome and immune sequencing. The library was built from about 400 ng RNA with molecular barcoded adaptors for alpha/delta and beta/gamma chains. TCRdb recomputed calls from the reads with MiXCR, one row per CDR3 protein. This sample yields 30,000 to 40,000 distinct CDR3 sequences, of which 14% are seen a single time; around 19% belongs to the top ten. The sample taken for sequencing was a population of CD138-negative cells sorted from bone marrow. These receptors all stem from a donor at least 40 years old with multiple myeloma.

This clonotype has a count of ten or more. V usage is TRBV6-1 and J usage is TRBJ2-2; TRBD2 might be the D (6 bases). The length of the CDR3 is 14 residues. Trimming stripped 7 bases from V and 2 bases from J, with 11 bases between. Germline values: CDR1 MNHNS, CDR2 SASEGT. The CDR3 is CASTGTPNTGELFF. The CDR3, as DNA: TGTGCCAGCACCGGGACTCCAAACACCGGGGAGCTGTTTTTT.

This clonotype is classed as medium-sized. The chain joins TRBV18 to TRBJ2-1, with 7 bases matching TRBD1. Trimming cost V 4 bases and J 6 bases; bases outside gene matches: 0. CDR1 KGHSH and CDR2 LQKENI come from the germline V gene. The CDR3 is 12 residues long. The CDR3 DNA reads as TGTGCCAGCTCACGGGACAGCAATGAGCAGTTCTTC. Residues: CASSRDSNEQFF. The whole variable domain, remainder taken from reference TRBV18 and TRBJ2-1, is NAGVMQNPRHLVRRRGQEARLRCSPMKGHSHVYWYRQLPEEGLKFMVYLQKENIIDESGMPKERFSAEFPKEGPSILRIQQVVRGDSAAYFCASSRDSNEQFFGPGTRLTVL.

The table lists this clonotype with a few counts. The rearrangement links TRBV10-3 to TRBJ2-7; TRBD1 agrees at 11 bases. This CDR3 comprises 14 residues. The junction had 13 bases not matched to a gene; V was cut back by 11 bases and J by 7 bases. Germline CDR1 ENHRY, CDR2 SYGVKD. The chain's CDR3 is CASRSGTGGLEQYF. CDR3 nucleotide sequence: TGTGCCTCTCGGTCGGGGACAGGGGGTTTAGAGCAGTACTTC.

This clonotype was seen at least ten times. V is TRBV5-1 and J is TRBJ1-1; no firm D call. Trimming took 6 bases from V and 3 from J, leaving 12 bases between them. CDR1 is SGHRS, CDR2 YFSETQ, per germline. The CDR3 length is 13 residues. CDR3 protein: CASNQDSYTEAFF. CDR3 bases: TGCGCCAGCAATCAGGACTCATACACTGAAGCTTTCTTT.

This clonotype was found many times. The chain links TRBV11-2 to TRBJ2-7; possibly TRBD1 for D (5 bases). The V gene lost 1 base and the J gene lost 4 bases, with 14 bases spanning the gap. The CDR3 loop spans 15 amino acids. Germline V gene lookup returns CDR1 SGHAT and CDR2 FQNNGV. This CDR3 reads CASSLAAGLRYEQYF. The CDR3 DNA reads as TGTGCCAGCAGCTTAGCGGCAGGGTTGAGGTACGAGCAGTACTTC.

The chain recombines TRBV6-2 or TRBV6-3 with TRBJ2-3; TRBD1 aligns across 8 bases. CDR3 length: 16 residues. The germline V gene has CDR1 MNHEY and CDR2 SVGEGT. Germline trimming cut 2 bases from V and 3 bases from J; bases unmatched to any gene: 7. This chain's CDR3 is CASSYRQGARTDTQYF. In nucleotides, the CDR3 is TGTGCCAGCAGTTACAGGCAGGGGGCCCGAACAGATACGCAGTATTTT.

This clonotype was found many times. The chain is built from TRBV7-9 and TRBJ2-3; no reliable D call. Trimming stripped 0 bases from V and 0 bases from J, with 16 bases between. The length of the CDR3 is 18 residues. Germline V lookup: CDR1 SEHNR, CDR2 FQNEAQ (reference sequence). CDR3 in amino acids: CASSLARVTLSSTDTQYF. The CDR3 DNA is TGTGCCAGCAGCTTAGCCCGGGTTACCCTTTCTAGCACAGATACGCAGTATTTT.

The table lists this clonotype with many counts. The rearrangement links TRBV7-9 to TRBJ2-2; D gene ambiguous. Trimming left V 5 bases short and J 4 bases short, with 8 bases between. Germline V CDR1 and CDR2: SEHNR, FQNEAQ (reference sequence). The CDR3 consists of 13 residues. The DNA for the CDR3 is TGTGCCAGCAGCCGCACACCCACCGGGGAGCTGTTTTTT. It encodes CASSRTPTGELFF.

The CDR3 sequence: CSASAGASDQPQHF. Written as DNA, the CDR3 is TGCAGTGCTAGTGCAGGGGCCAGCGATCAGCCCCAGCATTTT. The chain is built from TRBV20-1 and TRBJ1-5, with a weak D call TRBD1 (6 bases). The CDR3 has 14 residues. From germline, CDR1 is DFQATT and CDR2 SNEGSKA (reference sequence). Trimming took off 3 bases at V and 5 bases at J, with 14 bases between the two ends.

At least ten counts were recorded for this clonotype. The rearrangement uses TRBV6-5 and TRBJ2-7, with TRBD1 matching over 7 bases. The CDR3 contains 17 residues. V was pared by 5 bases and J by 1 base, with 14 bases of the junction left unmatched. CDR1 and CDR2 (germline): MNHEY, SVGAGI. For the CDR3, the DNA is TGTGCCAGCAGTACCCGACTAATCGGGACAGAGTCCTACGAGCAGTACTTC. This encodes CASSTRLIGTESYEQYF.

On this clonotype: A clone one base away is much larger, so this may be a read error. The chain is built from TRBV9 and TRBJ2-7; TRBD2 matches 11 bases. CDR1 is SGDLS, CDR2 YYNGEE, per germline. CDR3 length: 15 residues. CDR3 DNA: TGTGCCAGCAGCCTAGCGGGGGGCGCTACCTACGAGCGGTACTTC. It translates to CASSLAGGATYERYF.

Regarding this clonotype: A much larger clone is a single base away; this may be a read error. The CDR3 loop reads CASSLQGPGTDTQYF. The CDR3 bases are TGTGCCAGCAGTCTTCAGGGGCCCGGCACAGATACGCAGTATTTT. The J gene is TRBJ2-3, the V gene TRBV3-1; possibly TRBD1 for D (6 bases). V lost 6 bases and J 1 base, leaving 14 bases between the germline ends. The CDR3 is made up of 15 amino acids. Germline V gene lookup returns CDR1 LGHDT and CDR2 YNNKEL (reference sequence).

Turning to this clonotype: Being one base from a much bigger clone, this may be a read error. The V gene is TRBV6-1, the J gene TRBJ2-6; perhaps TRBD2 as D (6 bases). Trimming left V 11 bases short and J 4 bases short, with 15 bases between. The CDR3 length is 14 residues. CDR1 and CDR2 (germline): MNHNS, SASEGT. This CDR3 reads CASNGGYGANVLTF. The CDR3, as DNA: TGTGCCTCCAACGGAGGGTACGGGGCCAACGTCCTGACTTTC.